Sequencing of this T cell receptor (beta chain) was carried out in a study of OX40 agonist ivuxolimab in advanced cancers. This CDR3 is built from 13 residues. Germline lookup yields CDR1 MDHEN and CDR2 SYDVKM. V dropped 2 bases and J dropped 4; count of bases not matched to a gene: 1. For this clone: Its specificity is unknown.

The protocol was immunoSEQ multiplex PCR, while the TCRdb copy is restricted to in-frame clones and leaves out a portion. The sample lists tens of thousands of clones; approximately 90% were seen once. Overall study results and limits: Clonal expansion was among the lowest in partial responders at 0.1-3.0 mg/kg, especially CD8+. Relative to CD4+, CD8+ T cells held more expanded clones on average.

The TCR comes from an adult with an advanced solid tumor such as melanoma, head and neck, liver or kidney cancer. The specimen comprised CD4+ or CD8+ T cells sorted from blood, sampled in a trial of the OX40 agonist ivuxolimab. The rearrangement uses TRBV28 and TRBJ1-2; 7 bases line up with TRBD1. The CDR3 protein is CASSLTGAYGYTF. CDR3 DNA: TGTGCCAGCAGTTTAACAGGGGCCTATGGCTACACCTTC.